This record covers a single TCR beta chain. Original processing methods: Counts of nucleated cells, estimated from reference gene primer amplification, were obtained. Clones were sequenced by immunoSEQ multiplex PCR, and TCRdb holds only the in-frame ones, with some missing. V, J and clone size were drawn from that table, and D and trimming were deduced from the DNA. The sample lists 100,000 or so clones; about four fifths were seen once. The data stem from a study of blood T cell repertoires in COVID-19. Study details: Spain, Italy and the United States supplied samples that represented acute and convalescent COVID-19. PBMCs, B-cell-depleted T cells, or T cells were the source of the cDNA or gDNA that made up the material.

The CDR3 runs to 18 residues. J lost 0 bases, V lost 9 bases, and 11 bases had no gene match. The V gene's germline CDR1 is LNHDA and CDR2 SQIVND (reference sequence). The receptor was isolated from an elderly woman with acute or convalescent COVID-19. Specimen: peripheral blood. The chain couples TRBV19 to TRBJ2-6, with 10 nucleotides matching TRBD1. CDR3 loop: CASAGRGQGLSGANVLTF. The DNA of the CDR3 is TGTGCCAGCGCCGGTAGGGGACAGGGGCTCTCTGGGGCCAACGTCCTGACTTTC.